This entry describes one TCR beta chain. Its antigen is not known. Every subset's genomic DNA went evenly onto several immunoSEQ plates. Assay used: immunoSEQ multiplex PCR; TCRdb lists only in-frame clones, some missing. Among about 2,100,000 clones listed, 85% to 95% were seen once. The germline V gene has CDR1 GTSNPN and CDR2 SVGIG (reference sequence). The ends lost 0 bases at V and 6 bases at J; junction bases unmatched: 4. This CDR3 contains 13 residues. These data are taken from a study of shared clonotypes between healthy human individuals. Overall study findings and caveats: Sharing across four donors was highest in naive CD4 (roughly 5%) and lowest in memory CD8 (roughly 0.4%). Naive subsets tended to show greater estimated richness than memory subsets.

Positive CCR7 selection of CD45RO-negative cells yielded the naive CD8 cells, and terminally differentiated effector memory CD45RA+ cells were excluded. Study donors comprised healthy, HIV-negative adults devoid of recent acute infection or vaccination. The specimen was naive CD8+ T cells from PBMCs. J is TRBJ2-7 and V is TRBV30; 8 bases are a match to TRBD1. This TCR came from a man younger than 30 in good health. Some clones in this sample may be carry-over from other donors' samples. The chain's CDR3 is CAWSVYRGSEQYF. The DNA for the CDR3 is TGTGCCTGGAGTGTATACAGGGGGTCCGAGCAGTACTTC.